This T cell receptor beta chain was captured in a study of long-term antiretroviral therapy in people with HIV. About the study: The earliest samples came from an era when ART typically awaited falling CD4 counts. Study conclusions and caveats: Upon ART, diversity increased but remained lower than transplant donor controls. Narrower CDR3 length ranges marked HIV repertoires relative to controls. Clones showing expansion before ART dominated the repertoire at all time points.

Details on this clone: Its antigen remains unidentified.

CDR3 length equals 14 residues. Germline values: CDR1 SGDLS, CDR2 YYNGEE. Trimming pared 2 bases from V and 6 bases from J, leaving 11 bases between. Sequencing relied on immunoSEQ assay v3.0, run at survey level. The assay was immunoSEQ multiplex PCR, and TCRdb's table has in-frame clones only and misses some. The sample consists of roughly 39,000 clones, 75% to 90% of them appearing once. The chain recombines TRBV9 with TRBJ1-4, with D possibly matching TRBD1 (6 bases). This TCR derives from a woman between 18 and 30 years old with HIV. The sample consisted of unsorted PBMCs, taken just before starting antiretroviral therapy. The CDR3 sequence is CASSVRGGYEKLFF. The CDR3, as DNA: TGTGCCAGCAGCGTCAGGGGCGGATATGAAAAACTGTTTTTT. Full variable domain (remainder filled in from reference TRBV9 and TRBJ1-4): DSGVTQTPKHLITATGQRVTLRCSPRSGDLSVYWYQQSLDQGLQFLIQYYNGEERAKGNILERFSAQQFPDLHSELNLSSLELGDSALYFCASSVRGGYEKLFFGSGTQLSVL.